Listed below are T cell receptor beta chains from one sample, sequenced in a study of naive and memory T cell subsets. TCRdb itself ran the UMI-ligation and nested PCR reads through MiXCR, one entry per CDR3 protein. The table shows around 93,000 distinct CDR3 sequences, with about 11% occurring only once. Sequenced input: naive CD4+ T cells from blood. These receptors were obtained from a human donor in good health. Both conserved end residues are part of each CDR3. D genes are given only for firm matches. Clone size is given for some rows only: seen once, a few or many times, or a class if the clone is expanded.

D gene: NA; J gene: TRBJ1-1; V gene: TRBV18; clone size: NA; CDR3 protein: CASSPQWGEDTEAFF; CDR3 DNA: TGTGCCAGCTCACCACAGTGGGGGGAAGACACTGAAGCTTTCTTT
D gene: NA; J gene: TRBJ1-1; V gene: TRBV23-1; clone size: few; CDR3 protein: CASKMLSLPGAEAFF; CDR3 DNA: TGCGCCAGCAAAATGCTAAGCTTGCCGGGGGCTGAAGCTTTCTTT
D gene: NA; J gene: TRBJ2-7; V gene: TRBV27; clone size: NA; CDR3 protein: CASSDLSAGDYEQYF; CDR3 DNA: TGTGCCAGCAGTGACCTTAGTGCGGGTGACTACGAGCAGTACTTC
D gene: TRBD1; J gene: TRBJ1-5; V gene: TRBV20-1; clone size: few; CDR3 protein: CSASDRVYQPQHF; CDR3 DNA: TGCAGTGCTTCTGACAGGGTTTATCAGCCCCAGCATTTT
D gene: NA; J gene: TRBJ2-3; V gene: TRBV6-6; clone size: few; CDR3 protein: CASSYVGLGTDTQYF; CDR3 DNA: TGTGCCAGCAGTTACGTGGGACTGGGGACAGATACGCAGTATTTT
D gene: NA; J gene: TRBJ2-1; V gene: TRBV11-2; clone size: few; CDR3 protein: CASSFVLNEQFF; CDR3 DNA: TGTGCCAGCAGCTTCGTCTTAAATGAGCAGTTCTTC
D gene: TRBD2; J gene: TRBJ2-2; V gene: TRBV29-1; clone size: NA; CDR3 protein: CSVGWGGLTGELFF; CDR3 DNA: TGCAGCGTTGGATGGGGGGGACTCACCGGGGAGCTGTTTTTT
D gene: TRBD2; J gene: TRBJ2-7; V gene: TRBV7-2; clone size: many; CDR3 protein: CAPSGGLRYEQYF; CDR3 DNA: TGTGCCCCTAGCGGTGGCCTAAGATACGAGCAGTACTTC
D gene: TRBD1; J gene: TRBJ1-1; V gene: TRBV5-1; clone size: NA; CDR3 protein: CASSRDRGHPTEAFF; CDR3 DNA: TGCGCCAGCAGCAGGGACAGGGGTCACCCCACTGAAGCTTTCTTT
D gene: TRBD2; J gene: TRBJ2-3; V gene: TRBV5-1; clone size: NA; CDR3 protein: CASSLVGLAGNTDTQYF; CDR3 DNA: TGCGCCAGCAGCTTGGTGGGACTAGCGGGGAACACAGATACGCAGTATTTT
D gene: TRBD1; J gene: TRBJ1-6; V gene: TRBV7-9; clone size: NA; CDR3 protein: CASSPPGTVNSPLHF; CDR3 DNA: TGTGCCAGCAGTCCACCCGGGACAGTTAATTCACCCCTCCACTTT
D gene: TRBD1; J gene: TRBJ2-7; V gene: TRBV29-1; clone size: many; CDR3 protein: CSVERDRGPKEQYF; CDR3 DNA: TGCAGCGTTGAACGGGACAGGGGGCCGAAAGAGCAGTACTTC
D gene: TRBD2; J gene: TRBJ2-1; V gene: TRBV20-1; clone size: few; CDR3 protein: CSARLALAGAPYNEQFF; CDR3 DNA: TGCAGTGCTAGACTTGCACTAGCGGGGGCCCCTTACAATGAGCAGTTCTTC
D gene: NA; J gene: TRBJ2-7; V gene: TRBV30; clone size: few; CDR3 protein: CAWSGDRLYEQYF; CDR3 DNA: TGTGCCTGGAGTGGGGATCGCCTCTACGAGCAGTACTTC
D gene: NA; J gene: TRBJ1-4; V gene: TRBV12-3/TRBV12-4; clone size: NA; CDR3 protein: CASSGLINEKLFF; CDR3 DNA: TGTGCCAGCAGCGGACTTATTAATGAAAAACTGTTTTTT
D gene: NA; J gene: TRBJ1-6; V gene: TRBV2; clone size: NA; CDR3 protein: CASNIGASPLHF; CDR3 DNA: TGTGCCAGCAATATCGGGGCTTCACCCCTCCACTTT
D gene: TRBD2; J gene: TRBJ2-3; V gene: TRBV20-1; clone size: few; CDR3 protein: CSATRLGSGGGTDTQYF; CDR3 DNA: TGCAGTGCTACCCGATTGGGGAGCGGGGGGGGCACAGATACGCAGTATTTT
D gene: NA; J gene: TRBJ1-1; V gene: TRBV7-2; clone size: NA; CDR3 protein: CVSSLVLLGANTEAFF; CDR3 DNA: TGTGTCAGCAGCTTAGTTTTGTTGGGGGCGAACACTGAAGCTTTCTTT
D gene: NA; J gene: TRBJ2-7; V gene: TRBV7-3; clone size: few; CDR3 protein: CASSSQGPSYEQYF; CDR3 DNA: TGTGCCAGCAGCTCTCAGGGGCCCTCCTACGAGCAGTACTTC
D gene: TRBD1; J gene: TRBJ1-2; V gene: TRBV20-1; clone size: many; CDR3 protein: CSASTGGYGYTF; CDR3 DNA: TGCAGTGCTAGCACAGGGGGCTATGGCTACACCTTC
D gene: NA; J gene: TRBJ1-2; V gene: TRBV12-3/TRBV12-4; clone size: few; CDR3 protein: CASSFLGASYGYTF; CDR3 DNA: TGTGCCAGCAGTTTTCTTGGGGCCAGCTATGGCTACACCTTC
D gene: NA; J gene: TRBJ2-7; V gene: TRBV21-1; clone size: few; CDR3 protein: CASSRPGTSESYEQYF; CDR3 DNA: TGTGCCAGCAGCAGACCCGGGACTAGCGAATCCTACGAGCAGTACTTC
D gene: NA; J gene: TRBJ2-4; V gene: TRBV7-2; clone size: NA; CDR3 protein: CASSLALDHLAKNIQYF; CDR3 DNA: TGTGCCAGCAGCTTAGCCCTCGACCATCTAGCCAAAAACATTCAGTACTTC
D gene: TRBD2; J gene: TRBJ2-6; V gene: TRBV12-3/TRBV12-4; clone size: NA; CDR3 protein: CASSLRFSGDLSGANVLTF; CDR3 DNA: TGTGCCAGCAGTTTAAGGTTTAGCGGGGACCTCTCTGGGGCCAACGTCCTGACTTTC
D gene: TRBD1; J gene: TRBJ2-7; V gene: TRBV4-3; clone size: NA; CDR3 protein: CASSPLDRGPYEQYF; CDR3 DNA: TGCGCCAGCAGCCCCTTGGACAGGGGGCCCTACGAGCAGTACTTC
D gene: NA; J gene: TRBJ1-1; V gene: TRBV30; clone size: NA; CDR3 protein: CAWSVGRAMNTEAFF; CDR3 DNA: TGTGCCTGGAGCGTGGGCAGGGCCATGAACACTGAAGCTTTCTTT
D gene: NA; J gene: TRBJ2-7; V gene: TRBV7-2; clone size: many; CDR3 protein: CASSLPRPPYEQYF; CDR3 DNA: TGTGCCAGCAGCTTGCCACGGCCTCCTTACGAGCAGTACTTC
D gene: NA; J gene: TRBJ1-5; V gene: TRBV19; clone size: once; CDR3 protein: CASSISSGDVQPKHF; CDR3 DNA: TGTGCCAGTAGTATATCCTCCGGGGACGTTCAGCCCAAGCATTTT
D gene: TRBD1; J gene: TRBJ2-7; V gene: TRBV6-2/TRBV6-3; clone size: many; CDR3 protein: CASSSAGQGFYEQYF; CDR3 DNA: TGTGCCAGCAGTTCCGCGGGACAGGGGTTTTACGAGCAGTACTTC
D gene: NA; J gene: TRBJ1-1; V gene: TRBV12-3/TRBV12-4; clone size: NA; CDR3 protein: CASKMTGVNTEAFF; CDR3 DNA: TGTGCCAGCAAAATGACAGGAGTGAACACTGAAGCTTTCTTT
D gene: NA; J gene: TRBJ2-7; V gene: TRBV4-3; clone size: many; CDR3 protein: CASSQRDTGEQYF; CDR3 DNA: TGCGCCAGCAGCCAACGCGACACGGGCGAGCAGTACTTC
D gene: NA; J gene: TRBJ1-2; V gene: TRBV3-1; clone size: few; CDR3 protein: CASSQKPINYGYTF; CDR3 DNA: TGTGCCAGCAGCCAAAAACCCATTAACTATGGCTACACCTTC
D gene: TRBD2; J gene: TRBJ2-7; V gene: TRBV6-6; clone size: many; CDR3 protein: CASSSPEGGNEQYF; CDR3 DNA: TGTGCCAGCAGTTCCCCCGAGGGAGGGAACGAGCAGTACTTC
D gene: NA; J gene: TRBJ2-3; V gene: TRBV24-1; clone size: many; CDR3 protein: CATAPGHSPDTQYF; CDR3 DNA: TGTGCCACTGCCCCGGGACATAGCCCAGATACGCAGTATTTT
D gene: TRBD2; J gene: TRBJ2-7; V gene: TRBV10-3; clone size: few; CDR3 protein: CAIRGGFESAYEQYF; CDR3 DNA: TGTGCCATCCGGGGGGGGTTCGAGTCGGCCTACGAGCAGTACTTC
D gene: NA; J gene: TRBJ2-5; V gene: TRBV3-1; clone size: few; CDR3 protein: CASTPGWGETQYF; CDR3 DNA: TGTGCCAGCACGCCGGGCTGGGGGGAGACCCAGTACTTC
D gene: NA; J gene: TRBJ2-5; V gene: TRBV12-3/TRBV12-4; clone size: few; CDR3 protein: CASSLGTQETQYF; CDR3 DNA: TGTGCCAGCAGTTTGGGGACTCAAGAGACCCAGTACTTC
D gene: NA; J gene: TRBJ1-4; V gene: TRBV4-2; clone size: many; CDR3 protein: CASSQIAGQDEKLFF; CDR3 DNA: TGTGCCAGCAGCCAGATAGCTGGTCAGGATGAAAAACTGTTTTTT
D gene: NA; J gene: TRBJ2-6; V gene: TRBV6-5; clone size: NA; CDR3 protein: CASSWTQRSGANVLTF; CDR3 DNA: TGTGCCAGCAGTTGGACCCAGCGTTCCGGGGCCAACGTCCTGACTTTC
D gene: NA; J gene: TRBJ2-3; V gene: TRBV6-1; clone size: many; CDR3 protein: CATKETDTDTQYF; CDR3 DNA: TGTGCCACCAAGGAGACAGACACAGATACGCAGTATTTT
D gene: NA; J gene: TRBJ2-3; V gene: TRBV11-1; clone size: few; CDR3 protein: CASSLLGGTDTQYF; CDR3 DNA: TGTGCCAGCAGCTTATTAGGTGGCACAGATACGCAGTATTTT
D gene: TRBD1; J gene: TRBJ2-7; V gene: TRBV6-2/TRBV6-3; clone size: NA; CDR3 protein: CASSLLDRDGAEQYF; CDR3 DNA: TGTGCCAGCAGTCTACTGGACAGGGACGGGGCCGAGCAGTACTTC